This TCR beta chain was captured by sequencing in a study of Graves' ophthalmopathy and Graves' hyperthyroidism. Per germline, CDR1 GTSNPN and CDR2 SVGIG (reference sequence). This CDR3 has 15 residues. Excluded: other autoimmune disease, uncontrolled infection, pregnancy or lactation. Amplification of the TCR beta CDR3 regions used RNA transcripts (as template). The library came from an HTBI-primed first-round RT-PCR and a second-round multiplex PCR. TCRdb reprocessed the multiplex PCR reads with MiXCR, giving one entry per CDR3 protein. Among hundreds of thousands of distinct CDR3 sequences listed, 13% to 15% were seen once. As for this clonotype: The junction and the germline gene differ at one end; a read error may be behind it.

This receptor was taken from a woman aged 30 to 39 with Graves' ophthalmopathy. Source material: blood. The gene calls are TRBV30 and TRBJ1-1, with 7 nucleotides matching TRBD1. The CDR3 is CASSAVSTGNTEAFF. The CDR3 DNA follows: TGTGCCTCGAGTGCGGTTTCGACAGGGAATACTGAAGCTTTCTTT.